A single sample is the source of the 18 T cell receptor beta chains below, sequenced in a study of vaccination and CD4 T cells after COVID-19. Their specific antigens are unknown. The treatment here: roughly 11-day PBMC culture with coronavirus spike peptide pools or control peptides (ViraFEST assay). Oncomine TCR Beta short-read sequencing was applied to DNA from cultured CD4+ T cells. TCRdb re-called the PCR reads with MiXCR, one entry per CDR3 protein. Seen here are under 11,000 distinct CDR3 sequences, 40% to 50% observed once, and the top ten hold approximately 28%. Sequencing used CD4+ T cells from blood, cultured in vitro. The receptors stem from a human donor who had recovered from COVID-19.

This clonotype was seen only a few times. The chain combines TRBV7-9 with TRBJ2-2; the D gene is possibly TRBD1 (6 bases). CDR3 length: 15 residues. V dropped 5 bases and J dropped 0 bases, with 10 bases sitting between them. Germline V gives CDR1 SEHNR, CDR2 FQNEAQ (reference sequence). CDR3 bases: TGTGCCAGCAGCCCGCAGGGGTCGAACACCGGGGAGCTGTTTTTT. Translation gives CASSPQGSNTGELFF.

The chain couples TRBV24-1 to TRBJ2-1; the match to TRBD1 covers 7 bases. The trim removed 0 bases at V and 5 bases at J, leaving 3 bases unmatched. The CDR3 has 15 residues. Germline lookup yields CDR1 KGHDR and CDR2 SFDVKD. The CDR3 DNA reads TGTGCCACCAGTGATTTGGGAGGACAGGACAATGAGCAGTTCTTC. This encodes CATSDLGGQDNEQFF.

The chain links TRBV11-2 to TRBJ2-5, with D possibly matching TRBD1 (5 bases). V lost 5 bases to trimming and J lost 4 bases, with 14 bases between them. The CDR3 has 14 amino acids. Germline assignment: CDR1 SGHAT and CDR2 FQNNGV. In DNA form, the CDR3 reads TGTGCCAGCAGCCTTCCGGGCAGGGTAGAGACCCAGTACTTC. It codes for CASSLPGRVETQYF.

This clonotype was detected a few times. The genes are TRBV19 and TRBJ1-5; perhaps TRBD1 as D (6 bases). Germline V gene data show CDR1 as LNHDA and CDR2 as SQIVND (reference sequence). The CDR3 covers 14 residues. CDR3 amino acids: CAGGGQGSNQPQHF. The CDR3 DNA follows: TGTGCAGGCGGGGGGCAGGGGAGCAATCAGCCCCAGCATTTT.

This clonotype was counted only a few times. The chain has TRBV28 and TRBJ1-2, with TRBD1 as a possible D gene (6 bases). V was clipped by 7 bases and J by 7 bases, with 19 bases between them. The CDR3 loop spans 14 amino acids. From germline, CDR1 is MDHEN and CDR2 SYDVKM. The CDR3 DNA reads as TGTGCCAGCACCCCATGGAGGGGGAAATCTGGCTACACCTTC. Encoded protein: CASTPWRGKSGYTF.

The chain links TRBV19 to TRBJ2-5, with D possibly being TRBD1 (6 bases). CDR3 length: 14 residues. Germline-derived CDR1 and CDR2 are LNHDA and SQIVND (reference sequence). Trimming pared 5 bases from V and 5 bases from J, leaving 15 bases between. The DNA for the CDR3 is TGTGCCAGTAGTCAGGGGTTTTTGTCCGAGACCCAGTACTTC. Translation gives CASSQGFLSETQYF.

The chain links TRBV28 to TRBJ1-6; no reliable D call. CDR3 length: 12 residues. V gave up 6 bases and J gave up 4 bases, with 4 bases separating them. Germline V gives CDR1 MDHEN, CDR2 SYDVKM. CDR3 coding DNA: TGTGCCAGCAGCCTTTATAATTCACCCCTCCACTTT. Its protein is CASSLYNSPLHF. Together with reference TRBV28 and TRBJ1-6, the CDR3 gives the full variable domain: DVKVTQSSRYLVKRTGEKVFLECVQDMDHENMFWYRQDPGLGLRLIYFSYDVKMKEKGDIPEGYSVSREKKERFSLILESASTNQTSMYLCASSLYNSPLHFGNGTRLTVT.

In this sample, this clonotype turned up a few times. The V and J genes are TRBV24-1 and TRBJ2-2, with D possibly TRBD1 on 6 matching bases. The ends were cut back, 0 bases at V and 7 bases at J, with 14 bases in the middle. Germline assignment: CDR1 KGHDR and CDR2 SFDVKD. CDR3 size: 16 residues. The CDR3 nucleotides read TGTGCCACCAGTGATTTGGCCAGGGGATGGGGCGGGGAGCTGTTTTTT. Amino acids: CATSDLARGWGGELFF.

This rearrangement joins TRBV7-9 to TRBJ1-6; D is uncertain. The V end was cut by 5 bases, the J end by 14 bases, with 13 bases between. Per the germline V gene, CDR1 is SEHNR and CDR2 is FQNEAQ (reference sequence). The CDR3 has 12 amino acids. The CDR3 bases are TGTGCCAGCAGCCAGTCCGGTAGGTCCCTCCACTTT. It specifies CASSQSGRSLHF.

The chain employs TRBV20-1 and TRBJ1-1; D is unclear. Germline CDR1 and CDR2: DFQATT and SNEGSKA (reference sequence). The CDR3 contains 11 residues. The germline V and J ends were trimmed by 5 bases and 0 bases, with 4 bases remaining between them. The CDR3 reads CSAYMNTEAFF. As DNA, the CDR3 is TGCAGTGCTTACATGAACACTGAAGCTTTCTTT.

V and J are TRBV7-9 and TRBJ1-4; no firm D call. Trimming removed 3 bases at V and 8 bases at J, with 7 bases between. Germline V CDR1 and CDR2: SEHNR, FQNEAQ (reference sequence). The CDR3 totals 12 residues. DNA of the CDR3: TGTGCCAGCAGCTTTGGATCAGAAAAACTGTTTTTT. It encodes CASSFGSEKLFF.

The chain employs TRBV6-2 or TRBV6-3 and TRBJ2-2; 13 bases match TRBD2. The CDR3 length is 16 residues. Trimming at V came to 4 bases and at J to 5 bases, leaving 4 bases not matched to a gene. CDR1 MNHEY and CDR2 SVGEGT come from the germline V gene. CDR3 sequence: CASSFRTSGSTGELFF. The CDR3 coding sequence is TGTGCCAGCAGTTTCCGGACTAGCGGGAGTACCGGGGAGCTGTTTTTT.

This clonotype occurred a few times. The rearrangement uses TRBV20-1 and TRBJ2-1, with 9 bases aligning to TRBD2. The junction had 6 bases not matched to a gene; V was cut back by 6 bases and J by 0 bases. This CDR3 contains 15 residues. CDR1 DFQATT and CDR2 SNEGSKA come from the germline V gene (reference sequence). The CDR3 DNA follows: TGCAGTGCAAAGACTAGCGGCAGCTCCTACAATGAGCAGTTCTTC. It yields the protein CSAKTSGSSYNEQFF.

In this sample, this clonotype turned up a few times. The chain is built from TRBV12-3 or TRBV12-4 and TRBJ2-5; D gene ambiguous. V was cut by 6 bases and J by 5 bases, with 13 bases left in between. This CDR3 is 13 amino acids long. The CDR3 region is CASSPGPRETQYF. DNA of the CDR3: TGTGCCAGCAGCCCCGGCCCCCGTGAGACCCAGTACTTC.

This clonotype was counted between two and nine times. CDR3 region: CASSSGLSRGYTF. The CDR3 region has the DNA TGTGCCAGCAGCTCCGGGTTGAGTCGGGGCTACACCTTC. This chain uses TRBV11-3 with TRBJ1-2; D is unclear. Germline values: CDR1 SGHNT, CDR2 YENEEA. The germline V and J ends were trimmed by 4 bases and 8 bases, with 14 bases remaining between them. This CDR3 has 13 residues.

This clonotype came up a few times. The chain couples TRBV20-1 to TRBJ1-5; no clear D gene. Germline V gives CDR1 DFQATT, CDR2 SNEGSKA (reference sequence). V dropped 0 bases and J dropped 0 bases, with 0 bases sitting between them. The CDR3 has 12 residues. The CDR3 DNA sequence: TGCAGTGCTAGAGATAGCAATCAGCCCCAGCATTTT. Encoded protein: CSARDSNQPQHF.

The chain carries TRBV28 and TRBJ1-4; 10 nucleotides match TRBD1. Germline V gene sequence: CDR1 MDHEN, CDR2 SYDVKM. V shed 6 bases, J shed 8 bases, and the junction held 9 bases outside the gene matches. This CDR3 has 15 amino acids. CDR3 in DNA: TGTGCCAGCAGCCCTCAGACAGGGGGCAAGGAAAAACTGTTTTTT. Translating it yields CASSPQTGGKEKLFF.

The V gene is TRBV18, the J gene TRBJ1-6, with D possibly TRBD1 on 5 matching bases. Trimming removed 3 bases at V and 7 bases at J, with 13 bases between. The CDR3 consists of 15 residues. Germline lookup yields CDR1 KGHSH and CDR2 LQKENI. The CDR3 nucleotides read TGTGCCAGCTCACCCAGTCAGGGTGGAAATTCACCCCTCCACTTT. It encodes CASSPSQGGNSPLHF.